Listed below are T cell receptor beta chains from one sample, sequenced in a study of human T cells and chemical hapten exposure. TCRdb itself ran the RACE reads through MiXCR, one entry per CDR3 protein. The sample shows approximately 80,000 distinct CDR3 sequences, roughly 10% of them seen only once. The sequencing here drew on whole blood, taken in connection with sensitization to the hapten diphenylcyclopropenone (DPC). The receptors were gathered from a woman aged 45-60 years with alopecia areata. Some clones in this sample may be carry-over from other donors' samples. CDR3s include the opening cysteine and the closing phenylalanine or tryptophan. D genes are given only for firm matches. Expanded clones are given a class, and other clones once, few, many or no size at all.

abundance	d_gene	j_gene	v_gene	CDR3aa	CDR3nt
few	NA	TRBJ1-1	TRBV2	CASNRRAGANTEAFF	TGTGCCAGCAATAGGAGGGCAGGGGCAAACACTGAAGCTTTCTTT
many	NA	TRBJ1-6	TRBV20-1	CSAAGGGDNSPLHF	TGCAGTGCGGCGGGTGGGGGCGACAATTCACCCCTCCACTTT
many	NA	TRBJ2-5	TRBV5-1	CASSVLQGWVETQYF	TGCGCCAGCAGCGTCCTGCAGGGCTGGGTGGAGACCCAGTACTTC
many	NA	TRBJ1-1	TRBV29-1	CSVVDTPGTEAFF	TGCAGCGTTGTCGACACCCCGGGGACTGAAGCTTTCTTT
NA	TRBD2	TRBJ2-7	TRBV20-1	CSASLAGAPQQYF	TGCAGTGCTAGCCTAGCGGGGGCCCCCCAGCAGTACTTC
few	TRBD1	TRBJ1-1	TRBV28	CASSIDRGSNTEAFF	TGTGCCAGCAGTATCGACAGGGGATCGAACACTGAAGCTTTCTTT
NA	NA	TRBJ2-5	TRBV5-1	CASSLATGFGETQYF	TGCGCCAGCAGCTTGGCCACGGGCTTCGGGGAGACCCAGTACTTC
NA	NA	TRBJ2-3	TRBV6-5	CASSYRGPSTDTQYF	TGTGCCAGCAGTTATCGGGGGCCTAGCACAGATACGCAGTATTTT
many	NA	TRBJ2-5	TRBV7-3	CASSAYGLSETQYF	TGTGCCAGCAGCGCCTATGGCCTATCCGAGACCCAGTACTTC
NA	NA	TRBJ1-1	TRBV5-3	CARSLAGQMNTEAFF	TGTGCCAGAAGCTTAGCGGGACAAATGAACACTGAAGCTTTCTTT
many	NA	TRBJ2-1	TRBV7-2	CASSLRGVGNEQFF	TGTGCCAGCAGCTTAAGGGGGGTCGGCAATGAGCAGTTCTTC
few	NA	TRBJ1-6	TRBV4-3	CASSRQGGTNSPLHF	TGCGCCAGCAGCCGGCAAGGAGGGACCAATTCACCCCTCCACTTT
few	NA	TRBJ1-1	TRBV11-2	CASSAPGAITEAFF	TGTGCCAGCAGCGCGCCCGGGGCAATAACTGAAGCTTTCTTT
few	NA	TRBJ2-3	TRBV27	CASSAVGRRTDTQYF	TGTGCCAGCAGTGCCGTCGGTAGGCGCACAGATACGCAGTATTTT
many	TRBD1	TRBJ2-7	TRBV7-6	CASSWGQAGAYEQYF	TGTGCCAGCAGCTGGGGACAGGCCGGAGCCTACGAGCAGTACTTC
many	TRBD1	TRBJ2-4	TRBV5-8	CASSLPQGAGIQYF	TGTGCCAGCAGTTTACCCCAGGGGGCGGGCATTCAGTACTTC
NA	NA	TRBJ2-7	TRBV27	CASGRPSIYEQYF	TGTGCCAGCGGACGCCCCTCCATCTACGAGCAGTACTTC
few	NA	TRBJ2-5	TRBV9	CASSVDGEETQYF	TGTGCCAGCAGCGTAGACGGGGAAGAGACCCAGTACTTC
NA	NA	TRBJ2-4	TRBV29-1	CSVEGEERNIQYF	TGCAGCGTTGAAGGAGAAGAACGGAACATTCAGTACTTC
many	NA	TRBJ2-5	TRBV15	CATSRGGTDLQETQYF	TGTGCCACCAGCAGAGGGGGGACGGACCTACAAGAGACCCAGTACTTC
many	TRBD1	TRBJ2-7	TRBV7-2	CASSPTGISYEQYF	TGTGCCAGCAGCCCGACAGGGATTAGCTACGAGCAGTACTTC
many	NA	TRBJ2-1	TRBV11-2	CASSRGSSYNEQFF	TGTGCCAGCAGCCGGGGGAGCTCCTACAATGAGCAGTTCTTC
many	NA	TRBJ2-2	TRBV14	CASSQELNWANTGELFF	TGTGCCAGCAGCCAAGAATTGAATTGGGCAAACACCGGGGAGCTGTTTTTT
medium-sized	TRBD2	TRBJ2-1	TRBV6-4	CAGPLLAGVGYNEQFF	TGTGCCGGCCCCTTACTAGCGGGAGTCGGGTACAATGAGCAGTTCTTC
few	TRBD1	TRBJ2-2	TRBV7-2	CASSLEGARDTGELFF	TGTGCCAGCAGCTTAGAGGGGGCGCGGGACACCGGGGAGCTGTTTTTT